This T cell receptor beta chain was identified in a study of cytomegalovirus exposure and HLA in healthy donors (dated by TCRdb to 2016 to 2017). Concerning the study at large: An earlier analysis of roughly 630 of the donors reported 250 to 300 Gb of sequence data and about 100 million unique TCR beta sequences from about 179 million T cells. Rather than using new phenotypic data, the later analysis identified candidate immune exposures from TCR beta sequences and from how often those sequences occurred across donors. A later genetic analysis took genome-wide SNP genotypes for about 65% of the roughly 670 donors and used that subset as a discovery cohort. In an earlier analysis of a few hundred of the donors, high-throughput TCR beta sequencing was used to judge whether each TCR beta V gene segment behaved as functional or pseudogenic. All discovery cohort repertoires had been generated using a single sequencing platform. The study was designed to test whether signatures of past pathogen exposure could be identified by cataloging public T cell receptors. A separate validation cohort of roughly 130 different subjects was used in addition to the 666-subject first cohort. The study used immunosequencing to profile the T cell repertoires of 600 to 850 subjects and linked those repertoires to cytomegalovirus serostatus. High-throughput TCR immunosequencing, statistical association of individual TCRs with disease status, and machine learning were combined to predict cytomegalovirus infection status. Among about 370 genotyped donors of the cohort, an average of approximately 200,000 unique TCR beta nucleotide sequences was sequenced per donor, of which 15% to 20% were non-productive. To study patterns of TCR occurrence, a later analysis re-analyzed previously published TCR beta repertoires from around 670 donors and added high-resolution HLA genotyping. Class I and class II HLA loci were covered by the typing at four-digit resolution. The number of typed donors differed by locus: 629-630 for A, B, C, DRB1 and DQB1; some 500 for DQA1; over 600 for DPA1; and 400 to 480 for DPB1. The genetic ancestry cluster associated with self-reported Caucasian donors included about four fifths of the roughly 410 genotyped donors. Donor age, sex, ethnicity and CMV serostatus were compiled alongside the repertoire data. Four or five DR-DQ haplotypes were handled as single units for association and clustering because linkage in the cohort was strong. Approximately 310 gigabases of sequencing data and approximately 91 million unique TCR sequences made up an early release that covered around 640 HLA-typed donors. Study-level results and caveats: A total of 150 to 200 TCR beta chains were listed by the study as associated with cytomegalovirus. Sequencing depth was assumed to be roughly uniform across donors in the presence/absence analyses, though that assumption may not hold. The earlier analysis of about 600 of the donors excluded fewer than 20 rarely observed V segments, including chromosome 9 orphons, because counts were too low. Cytomegalovirus status was reported to be diagnosed by the classifier with high specificity and sensitivity in both the original and validation cohorts. This cohort had only TCR beta chains sequenced, and the lack of alpha or paired-chain data limited which features could be detected. In a later analysis, about 17,000 TCR beta sequences were associated with specific HLA alleles at a false discovery rate of 0.05. Because HLA typing was missing for some donors at each locus, association tests included only the typed subset. While some public TCRs were present in many individuals, most TCR sequences turned up only very rarely across donors. The authors suggested that the approach could potentially be generalized to other disease states and immunological phenotypes. A cluster of highly shared sequence variants was judged likely to be a technical artifact of the sequencing pipeline. For the cohort, immune exposure information was limited to CMV serostatus. An association between a missense DCLRE1C variant and V-gene and J-gene trimming of TCR beta chains was found in a later genetic analysis and replicated in an independent cohort. Broadly in line with IMGT annotations, most TCR beta V segments showed up in productive rearrangements about 87% or about 30% of the time in an earlier analysis of a few hundred of the donors. In a later analysis, HLA-associated TCR beta chains were found to be more clonally expanded and to have lower generation probabilities than equally common non-associated chains. According to a later genetic analysis, donors in an Asian-associated ancestry cluster had fewer N-insertions in productive TCRs than the roughly 660-donor mean. According to a later analysis, parvovirus B19, influenza, CMV and Epstein-Barr virus appeared linked to several top co-occurrence clusters. According to a later analysis, TCR association rates differed among HLA loci, with DRB1 alleles showing the most associated TCRs and HLA-C alleles showing the fewest. Most CMV-associated TCR beta chains appeared to be HLA-restricted in a later analysis, and the HLA associations seemed to be driven largely by CMV exposure. Linkage disequilibrium might explain the correlated functional status among segregating V segments, but an unknown experimental factor could not be ruled out. Strong co-occurrence of HLA alleles, especially DR and DQ, made assigning TCR associations to individual alleles difficult. A few of the identified cytomegalovirus-associated TCR beta chains were confirmed in vitro to be specific for cytomegalovirus antigens. A further reported finding was that TCR beta sequences accurately predicted the HLA-A and HLA-B alleles for most subjects in the first cohort.

Points on this clone: This clone's antigen is unknown. One base away there is no much larger clone; base qualities are not given. This sample also contains other DNA sequences that code for the same CDR3.

The cohort was made up of roughly 670 healthy bone marrow donors. At the time of sampling, all cohort members were nominally healthy, though unrecorded immune exposures were likely present. The donor tested CMV seronegative and was one of the 352 seronegative cohort members. A peripheral blood sample was provided by each donor, and peripheral blood mononuclear cells were used for TCR beta sequencing. Genomic DNA extraction from the blood cell samples was performed with the Qiagen DNeasy Blood Extraction Kit. The receptor library was made with the immunoSEQ multiplex PCR assay. For the multiplex PCR, a mixture combining 60 forward primers for TCR Vbeta segments and 13 reverse primers for TCR Jbeta segments was used. A multiplex PCR assay on genomic DNA amplified the CDR3 region of rearranged TCR beta genes. On the Illumina HiSeq System, the amplified TCR beta libraries were sequenced as 87-base-pair reads. The study's own analysis went as follows. A later analysis tallied around 87 million unique TCR beta chains across the 660 or so repertoires, and around 10 million of those chains were shared by two or more donors. Raw reads were error-corrected and collapsed into unique sequences by a nearest-neighbor algorithm in which closely related sequences were merged to remove PCR and sequencing errors. Alignment of CDR3 sequences to IMGT reference sequences was used to assign V, D and J gene segments. For a sequence to be retained, a match of at least six nucleotides to both a V gene segment and a J gene segment was required. Rearrangements were called productive when the CDR3 lacked stop codons and stayed in frame with V and J; all others were non-productive. Following IMGT convention, CDR3 was defined as the stretch from the second conserved V-encoded cysteine to the conserved J-encoded phenylalanine. Sequences without an unambiguous match to a single V gene segment were excluded from the earlier analysis of a few hundred of the donors. An earlier analysis of 500 to 700 of the donors classified V segments as functional when productive rearrangements were above 56.7% and as segregating when the standard deviation between donors was above 5%. A statistical classification framework was developed to diagnose cytomegalovirus status using the catalog of TCR beta chain sequences. In a later analysis, TCR nucleotide sequences were compared against IMGT/GENE-DB human TR gene sequences so that V and J genes could be assigned. In a later analysis, CDR3 sequences and most-parsimonious VDJ recombination scenarios were assigned using the TCRdist pipeline. In a later analysis, each TCR beta chain was defined by its CDR3 amino acid sequence together with its V-gene family, and reads lacking a unique V-gene family were excluded. In a later analysis, around 650 highly shared, low-generation-probability nucleotide sequences were removed to address suspected cross-contamination and a sequencing artifact. In a later analysis, a clonal expansion index was calculated for each public chain from normalized within-repertoire ranks of inferred template counts. A later analysis computed generation probabilities with a VDJ recombination model fitted to out-of-frame rearrangements, and checked the results against IGoR. A later analysis scored TCR-TCR, TCR-HLA and TCR-CMV co-occurrence with hypergeometric tests, applying a repertoire-size bias correction to TCR pairs. False discovery rates were estimated in a later analysis by permuting HLA or CMV assignments 20 times. In a later analysis, co-occurring TCRs were grouped using DBSCAN, with TCRdist sequence similarity added in when clustering inside HLA-allele-positive subsets. Repertoires with fewer than 30,000 or more than 120,000 public chains were left out of co-occurrence clustering, as were about 5 repertoires with anomalous nucleotide sharing. This immuneACCESS table, as held by TCRdb, lists in-frame sequences with V and J called but not all clones. Of the missing ones, under half trace to an unresolved V gene in checked studies; the others have no known cause. That table furnishes V, J and clone size, whereas the DNA furnished D and trimming. This sample is represented by over 150,000 clones; around 68% of them were singletons. Around 2.3% of the sample is taken by the ten largest.

Source material: PBMCs. The clonotype comes from a man aged 30 to 45 in good health and CMV-seronegative.

The nucleotide sequence reads TGTGCCAGCAGCTTAGGTGGGGGGGGCGAGACCCAGTACTTC. It is translated as CASSLGGGGETQYF. The sequence links TRBV7-2 to TRBJ2-5; TRBD2 is possibly the D segment (7 matching bases). Reading from cysteine to phenylalanine, the CDR3 counts 14 amino acids. Of all the DNA, just the CDR3 is kept, 42 bases in frame from base 1. From the germline V gene, CDR1 is SGHTA and CDR2 is FQGNSA. The trim is 1 base for V and 5 bases for J, with a gap of 11 bases between the germline ends.